These 13 T cell receptor beta chains were sequenced from one sample in a study of cytomegalovirus exposure and HLA in healthy donors (dated by TCRdb to between 2016 and 2019). The library was built by means of the immunoSEQ multiplex PCR assay. For the multiplex PCR, a mixture combining 60 forward primers for TCR Vbeta segments and 13 reverse primers for TCR Jbeta segments was used. TCRdb stores this immuneACCESS table with in-frame sequences only. Part of the clones is absent; in the studies checked, under half of the shortfall reflects unresolved V genes, and no reason is known for the rest. This sample has some 170,000 clones in its table, and 60% to 80% of those were observed once. The ten largest clones represent roughly 4.5% of the sample. Sample: PBMCs. The source is a man between 18 and 29 years old in good health and CMV-seropositive.

The gene calls are TRBV5-6 and TRBJ1-2; no definite D call. Germline V gene data show CDR1 as SGHDT and CDR2 as YYEEEE. The CDR3 is 15 residues long. Deletions cut 1 base from V and 0 bases from J, with 10 bases between. The CDR3 coding sequence is TGTGCCAGCAGCTTGCCCCCCGGGACTAACTATGGCTACACCTTC. This translates into CASSLPPGTNYGYTF.

This chain joins TRBV6-1 and TRBJ1-2, with TRBD1 matching over 8 bases. This CDR3 spans 14 amino acids. Germline trimming cut 6 bases from V and 6 bases from J; bases unmatched to any gene: 9. Germline V CDR1 and CDR2: MNHNS, SASEGT. The CDR3, as DNA: TGTGCCAGCAGAAGCATGGACAGGGTGGATGGCTACACCTTC. Residues: CASRSMDRVDGYTF.

This clone has just a few counts. The chain couples TRBV10-3 to TRBJ1-1; D is undetermined. V was shortened by 7 bases and J by 0 bases, with 12 bases between the two germline ends. Germline CDR1 and CDR2: ENHRY and SYGVKD. The CDR3 spans 14 residues. The CDR3 here is CAIKAGTLNTEAFF. Here the CDR3 DNA reads TGTGCCATCAAGGCAGGTACCTTGAACACTGAAGCTTTCTTT.

This clone showed up just a few times. The V gene is TRBV6-1, the J gene TRBJ1-1; D is unresolved. The CDR3 runs to 13 residues. Germline loops: CDR1 MNHNS, CDR2 SASEGT. With 11 bases removed from V and 3 bases from J, the gap between germline ends came to 16 bases. Here the CDR3 DNA reads TGTGCCCACAGCCTTGGGGAGGACACTGAAGCTTTCTTT. Encoded protein: CAHSLGEDTEAFF.

In its sample, this clone was seen a few times. The V call is TRBV5-6, the J call TRBJ1-2; D unclear. The CDR3 extends over 17 amino acids. Looked up from germline, CDR1 is SGHDT and CDR2 is YYEEEE. Trimming stripped 2 bases from V and 1 base from J, with 18 bases between. The DNA for the CDR3 is TGTGCCAGCAGCTTAGTTCGCGCTAAGGAGTTTAACTATGGCTACACCTTC. Protein: CASSLVRAKEFNYGYTF.

The V call is TRBV5-1, the J call TRBJ1-2; weak D call: TRBD1 (5 bases). The CDR3 sequence is 14 residues long. V lost 7 bases and J lost 4, with 17 bases in between. In germline, CDR1 is SGHRS, CDR2 YFSETQ. CDR3 loop: CASSPAGGSYGYTF. CDR3 coding DNA: TGCGCCAGCTCCCCGGCGGGGGGGTCCTATGGCTACACCTTC. Variable domain in full (rest from reference TRBV5-1 and TRBJ1-2): KAGVTQTPRYLIKTRGQQVTLSCSPISGHRSVSWYQQTPGQGLQFLFEYFSETQRNKGNFPGRFSGRQFSNSRSEMNVSTLELGDSALYLCASSPAGGSYGYTFGSGTRLTVV.

This chain links TRBV19 with TRBJ1-4, with D possibly matching TRBD1 (5 bases). Germline lookup yields CDR1 LNHDA and CDR2 SQIVND (reference sequence). V lost 3 bases to trimming and J lost 4 bases, with 12 bases between them. The CDR3 totals 15 residues. The CDR3 DNA reads TGTGCCAGTAGTATTCAAGGGGCAGTTAATGAAAAACTGTTTTTT. Its protein is CASSIQGAVNEKLFF.

This CDR3 reads CASSLEAGGQPQHF. CDR3 DNA sequence: TGCGCCAGCAGCTTGGAGGCAGGGGGTCAGCCCCAGCATTTT. The chain couples TRBV5-1 to TRBJ1-5; 7 positions agree with TRBD1. This CDR3 is built from 14 residues. The germline V gene has CDR1 SGHRS and CDR2 YFSETQ. V gave up 0 bases and J gave up 6 bases; unmatched junction bases: 3. Combining the CDR3 with reference TRBV5-1 and TRBJ1-5 gives the whole variable domain KAGVTQTPRYLIKTRGQQVTLSCSPISGHRSVSWYQQTPGQGLQFLFEYFSETQRNKGNFPGRFSGRQFSNSRSEMNVSTLELGDSALYLCASSLEAGGQPQHFGDGTRLSIL.

The genes are TRBV19 and TRBJ2-2; D not resolved. The CDR3 spans 14 residues. Germline V lookup: CDR1 LNHDA, CDR2 SQIVND (reference sequence). Trimming cost V 5 bases and J 0 bases, with 7 bases left between them. This CDR3 reads CASSVDSNTGELFF. The CDR3 DNA reads TGTGCCAGTAGTGTCGACTCGAACACCGGGGAGCTGTTTTTT.

This CDR3 reads CASRERTGSYEQYV. CDR3 nucleotides: TGTGCCAGCAGAGAGAGGACCGGGAGCTACGAGCAGTACGTC. The chain links TRBV6-1 to TRBJ2-7, with D possibly matching TRBD2 (6 bases). Germline values: CDR1 MNHNS, CDR2 SASEGT. The CDR3 covers 14 residues. V lost 6 bases to trimming and J lost 3 bases, with 15 bases between them.

V is TRBV6-1 and J is TRBJ1-5; 7 bases match TRBD1. This CDR3 has 14 amino acids. CDR1 MNHNS and CDR2 SASEGT come from the germline V gene. With 5 bases clipped from V and 1 base from J, the junction kept 2 bases outside the gene matches. The CDR3 DNA follows: TGTGCCAGCAGTCCGACAGGGAGCAATCAGCCCCAGCATTTT. Encoded protein: CASSPTGSNQPQHF.

V is TRBV6-1 and J is TRBJ2-1; weak D call: TRBD1 (6 bases). Looked up from germline, CDR1 is MNHNS and CDR2 is SASEGT. This CDR3 spans 15 amino acids. Trimming pared 5 bases from V and 6 bases from J, leaving 17 bases between. This CDR3 reads CASSPRPGQVNEQFF. The CDR3 DNA reads TGTGCCAGCAGTCCCCGACCGGGACAAGTCAATGAGCAGTTCTTC.

The CDR3 loop reads CASSYEQGYEQYV. CDR3 nucleotide sequence: TGTGCCAGCAGTTACGAACAGGGTTACGAGCAGTACGTC. The chain carries TRBV28 and TRBJ2-7; maybe TRBD1 (6 bases). Trimming took off 4 bases at V and 4 bases at J, with 11 bases between the two ends. The CDR3 sequence is 13 residues long. The germline gives CDR1 MDHEN, CDR2 SYDVKM.